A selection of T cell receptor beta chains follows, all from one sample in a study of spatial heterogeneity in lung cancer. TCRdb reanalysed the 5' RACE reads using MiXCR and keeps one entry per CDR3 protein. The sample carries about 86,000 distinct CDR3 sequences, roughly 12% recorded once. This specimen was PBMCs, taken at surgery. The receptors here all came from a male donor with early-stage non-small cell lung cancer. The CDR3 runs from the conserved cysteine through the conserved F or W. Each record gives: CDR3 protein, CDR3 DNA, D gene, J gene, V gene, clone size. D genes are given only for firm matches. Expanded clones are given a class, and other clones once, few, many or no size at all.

CDR3 protein: CASSETPGQGTDTQYF
CDR3 DNA: TGTGCCAGCAGTGAGACCCCGGGACAGGGCACAGATACGCAGTATTTT
D gene: TRBD1
J gene: TRBJ2-3
V gene: TRBV6-1
clone size: many

CDR3 protein: CAILRGLANTGELFF
CDR3 DNA: TGTGCCATCCTTCGGGGACTAGCGAACACCGGGGAGCTGTTTTTT
D gene: TRBD2
J gene: TRBJ2-2
V gene: TRBV10-3
clone size: few

CDR3 protein: CASSLKRGVKETQYF
CDR3 DNA: TGTGCCAGCAGCTTGAAGCGGGGGGTAAAAGAGACCCAGTACTTC
D gene: TRBD2
J gene: TRBJ2-5
V gene: TRBV5-6
clone size: few

CDR3 protein: CASRAGDYYEQYF
CDR3 DNA: TGTGCCAGCAGAGCGGGAGACTACTACGAGCAGTACTTC
D gene: TRBD2
J gene: TRBJ2-7
V gene: TRBV6-1
clone size: many

CDR3 protein: CASSLDGQTTNQPQHF
CDR3 DNA: TGCGCCAGCAGCTTGGATGGACAAACAACGAATCAGCCCCAGCATTTT
D gene: NA
J gene: TRBJ1-5
V gene: TRBV5-1
clone size: NA

CDR3 protein: CAWSAGGSGQPQHF
CDR3 DNA: TGTGCCTGGAGTGCAGGGGGATCGGGTCAGCCCCAGCATTTT
D gene: TRBD1
J gene: TRBJ1-5
V gene: TRBV30
clone size: many

CDR3 protein: CASIPAYSDYEQYF
CDR3 DNA: TGCGCCAGCATCCCGGCCTACTCTGATTACGAGCAGTACTTC
D gene: NA
J gene: TRBJ2-7
V gene: TRBV23-1
clone size: NA

CDR3 protein: CASSLMKGYGYTF
CDR3 DNA: TGTGCCAGCAGTTTAATGAAGGGCTATGGCTACACCTTC
D gene: NA
J gene: TRBJ1-2
V gene: TRBV12-3/TRBV12-4
clone size: NA

CDR3 protein: CASSAQGRDTDTQYF
CDR3 DNA: TGTGCCAGCAGCGCTCAGGGGCGGGACACAGATACGCAGTATTTT
D gene: NA
J gene: TRBJ2-3
V gene: TRBV9
clone size: few

CDR3 protein: CASSQDSVPESSYEQYF
CDR3 DNA: TGTGCCAGCAGCCAAGATTCAGTGCCAGAGTCCTCCTACGAGCAGTACTTC
D gene: NA
J gene: TRBJ2-7
V gene: TRBV3-1
clone size: few

CDR3 protein: CASSLSDSSGYTF
CDR3 DNA: TGCGCCAGCAGCTTGTCCGACAGTTCTGGCTACACCTTC
D gene: NA
J gene: TRBJ1-2
V gene: TRBV5-1
clone size: few

CDR3 protein: CAWSSAGNNEQFF
CDR3 DNA: TGTGCCTGGAGTAGTGCGGGGAACAATGAGCAGTTCTTC
D gene: NA
J gene: TRBJ2-1
V gene: TRBV30
clone size: NA

CDR3 protein: CASSLDSHNEQFF
CDR3 DNA: TGCGCCAGCAGCTTGGACAGCCACAATGAGCAGTTCTTC
D gene: NA
J gene: TRBJ2-1
V gene: TRBV5-1
clone size: NA

CDR3 protein: CSSTGGAYNEQFF
CDR3 DNA: TGCAGCTCTACAGGGGGCGCCTACAATGAGCAGTTCTTC
D gene: TRBD1
J gene: TRBJ2-1
V gene: TRBV29-1
clone size: few

CDR3 protein: CASSIGDIGYEAFF
CDR3 DNA: TGTGCCAGTAGTATCGGAGACATCGGATATGAAGCTTTCTTT
D gene: NA
J gene: TRBJ1-1
V gene: TRBV19
clone size: many

CDR3 protein: CATSDMGVRWDTGELFF
CDR3 DNA: TGTGCCACCAGTGATATGGGAGTCAGGTGGGACACCGGGGAGCTGTTTTTT
D gene: NA
J gene: TRBJ2-2
V gene: TRBV24-1
clone size: few

CDR3 protein: CSDTGTGYAEAFF
CDR3 DNA: TGCAGCGATACCGGGACAGGGTACGCTGAAGCTTTCTTT
D gene: TRBD1
J gene: TRBJ1-1
V gene: TRBV29-1
clone size: few

CDR3 protein: CASSSLAGASYNEQFF
CDR3 DNA: TGTGCCAGCAGCTCACTAGCGGGAGCGTCCTACAATGAGCAGTTCTTC
D gene: TRBD2
J gene: TRBJ2-1
V gene: TRBV7-3
clone size: NA

CDR3 protein: CASRQTGTGGTGELFF
CDR3 DNA: TGTGCCAGCAGGCAAACCGGGACAGGGGGCACCGGGGAGCTGTTTTTT
D gene: TRBD1
J gene: TRBJ2-2
V gene: TRBV12-3/TRBV12-4
clone size: NA

CDR3 protein: CASSDWAGSIDTQYF
CDR3 DNA: TGTGCCAGCAGTGACTGGGCAGGGAGTATAGATACGCAGTATTTT
D gene: NA
J gene: TRBJ2-3
V gene: TRBV6-4
clone size: NA

CDR3 protein: CATKDRAEFNQPQHF
CDR3 DNA: TGTGCTACCAAAGACAGGGCCGAATTTAATCAGCCCCAGCATTTT
D gene: TRBD1
J gene: TRBJ1-5
V gene: TRBV5-6
clone size: many

CDR3 protein: CSARDPVAGGSSRGDEQFF
CDR3 DNA: TGCAGTGCTAGAGATCCCGTAGCGGGAGGGTCTTCCAGAGGTGATGAGCAGTTCTTC
D gene: TRBD2
J gene: TRBJ2-1
V gene: TRBV20-1
clone size: NA

CDR3 protein: CASSFGLAGGELFF
CDR3 DNA: TGTGCCAGTAGTTTCGGACTAGCCGGCGGGGAGCTGTTTTTT
D gene: TRBD2
J gene: TRBJ2-2
V gene: TRBV19
clone size: few

CDR3 protein: CASTPRAGPNSPLHF
CDR3 DNA: TGTGCCAGCACCCCACGAGCAGGGCCGAATTCACCCCTCCACTTT
D gene: NA
J gene: TRBJ1-6
V gene: TRBV3-1
clone size: many

CDR3 protein: CASSLSQGSYNEQFF
CDR3 DNA: TGTGCCAGCAGCCTCTCGCAAGGGTCCTACAATGAGCAGTTCTTC
D gene: NA
J gene: TRBJ2-1
V gene: TRBV7-3
clone size: few

CDR3 protein: CASSYEPDTQYF
CDR3 DNA: TGTGCCAGCAGTTACGAGCCAGATACGCAGTATTTT
D gene: NA
J gene: TRBJ2-3
V gene: TRBV6-6
clone size: few

CDR3 protein: CASSDRDFYNEQFF
CDR3 DNA: TGCGCCAGCAGCGACCGGGACTTTTACAATGAGCAGTTCTTC
D gene: NA
J gene: TRBJ2-1
V gene: TRBV4-1
clone size: NA

CDR3 protein: CASSIDPRENTEAFF
CDR3 DNA: TGTGCCAGTAGTATAGATCCCAGAGAGAACACTGAAGCTTTCTTT
D gene: NA
J gene: TRBJ1-1
V gene: TRBV19
clone size: few

CDR3 protein: CASSHQGAGGTIYF
CDR3 DNA: TGTGCCAGCAGCCATCAGGGGGCCGGGGGCACCATATATTTT
D gene: TRBD1
J gene: TRBJ1-3
V gene: TRBV3-1
clone size: NA

CDR3 protein: CSARDSTGGQAFF
CDR3 DNA: TGCAGTGCTAGAGATTCCACAGGTGGCCAAGCTTTCTTT
D gene: NA
J gene: TRBJ1-1
V gene: TRBV20-1
clone size: NA

CDR3 protein: CASTGQGIEQYF
CDR3 DNA: TGTGCCAGCACCGGACAGGGGATCGAGCAGTACTTC
D gene: TRBD1
J gene: TRBJ2-7
V gene: TRBV12-3/TRBV12-4
clone size: NA

CDR3 protein: CASSFSLMNTEAFF
CDR3 DNA: TGTGCCAGCAGCTTTAGCCTTATGAACACTGAAGCTTTCTTT
D gene: NA
J gene: TRBJ1-1
V gene: TRBV7-2
clone size: few

CDR3 protein: CASSLGRGPTEAFF
CDR3 DNA: TGTGCCAGCAGCTTAGGCAGGGGGCCTACTGAAGCTTTCTTT
D gene: TRBD1
J gene: TRBJ1-1
V gene: TRBV7-2
clone size: few

CDR3 protein: CASSLGGASDTQYF
CDR3 DNA: TGTGCCAGCAGCTTGGGGGGGGCCTCAGATACGCAGTATTTT
D gene: NA
J gene: TRBJ2-3
V gene: TRBV7-2
clone size: few

CDR3 protein: CASSLSVDRNYGYTF
CDR3 DNA: TGTGCCAGCAGTTTATCGGTAGACAGGAACTATGGCTACACCTTC
D gene: NA
J gene: TRBJ1-2
V gene: TRBV27
clone size: few

CDR3 protein: CASSPNDRVMNTEAFF
CDR3 DNA: TGTGCCAGCAGTCCAAACGACAGAGTGATGAACACTGAAGCTTTCTTT
D gene: NA
J gene: TRBJ1-1
V gene: TRBV27
clone size: NA

CDR3 protein: CASSFGTGETQYF
CDR3 DNA: TGTGCCAGCAGTTTTGGGACCGGAGAGACCCAGTACTTC
D gene: NA
J gene: TRBJ2-5
V gene: TRBV12-3/TRBV12-4
clone size: many

CDR3 protein: CASSLSPTGGSYNEQFF
CDR3 DNA: TGTGCCAGCAGCCTCAGCCCCACGGGGGGCAGTTACAATGAGCAGTTCTTC
D gene: NA
J gene: TRBJ2-1
V gene: TRBV11-2
clone size: few

CDR3 protein: CASSSTLQGARTEAFF
CDR3 DNA: TGCGCCAGCAGTTCTACCTTACAGGGGGCCAGGACTGAAGCTTTCTTT
D gene: TRBD1
J gene: TRBJ1-1
V gene: TRBV5-1
clone size: many

CDR3 protein: CASRDGNTGELFF
CDR3 DNA: TGTGCCAGCCGGGACGGAAACACCGGGGAGCTGTTTTTT
D gene: NA
J gene: TRBJ2-2
V gene: TRBV19
clone size: NA

CDR3 protein: CATRDLQRSSYNEQFF
CDR3 DNA: TGTGCCACTAGGGACCTTCAACGGAGCTCCTACAATGAGCAGTTCTTC
D gene: NA
J gene: TRBJ2-1
V gene: TRBV28
clone size: many

CDR3 protein: CASSPGQREQYF
CDR3 DNA: TGCGCCAGCAGCCCCGGACAGAGGGAGCAGTACTTC
D gene: NA
J gene: TRBJ2-7
V gene: TRBV5-1
clone size: NA

CDR3 protein: CASSQGGDEQYF
CDR3 DNA: TGTGCCAGCAGCCAGGGAGGGGACGAGCAGTACTTC
D gene: TRBD2
J gene: TRBJ2-7
V gene: TRBV7-9
clone size: NA

CDR3 protein: CASITLPGDGYTF
CDR3 DNA: TGTGCCAGCATCACCCTACCTGGAGATGGCTACACCTTC
D gene: NA
J gene: TRBJ1-2
V gene: TRBV28
clone size: few

CDR3 protein: CASSGSGRLGYGYTF
CDR3 DNA: TGTGCCAGCAGTGGGTCGGGGCGCTTGGGCTATGGCTACACCTTC
D gene: NA
J gene: TRBJ1-2
V gene: TRBV6-5
clone size: many

CDR3 protein: CASSSGYRGRTYEQYF
CDR3 DNA: TGTGCCAGCAGCTCCGGATACAGGGGCCGAACCTACGAGCAGTACTTC
D gene: TRBD1
J gene: TRBJ2-7
V gene: TRBV7-8
clone size: NA